Listed below are T cell receptor beta chains from one sample, sequenced in a study of blood T cell repertoires in COVID-19. The method was immunoSEQ multiplex PCR; TCRdb's version includes in-frame clones alone and lacks a portion of them. This table has under 200,000 clones, around 87% appearing once. The specimen was peripheral blood. The receptors derive from a man aged 55 to 69 with COVID-19, enrolled during active disease. Both conserved end residues are part of each CDR3. D genes are given only for firm matches. Size tells how often a clone was seen (once, few, many) or the class of an expanded clone, and some rows leave it out.

d_call j_call clone_size v_call cdr3_aa cdr3_nt
TRBD2 TRBJ2-1 . TRBV6-1 CASSEFRGGGYNEQFF TGTGCCAGCAGTGAATTTCGCGGGGGGGGATACAATGAGCAGTTCTTC
TRBD2 TRBJ2-2 . TRBV7-2 CASRLAGGRAGELFF TGTGCCAGCAGGCTAGCGGGGGGCAGGGCCGGGGAGCTGTTTTTT
. TRBJ1-1 . TRBV20-1 CSANTHTEAFF TGCAGTGCTAACACACACACTGAAGCTTTCTTT
. TRBJ1-2 . TRBV7-2 CASSLDGDYGYTF TGTGCCAGCAGCTTAGACGGGGACTATGGCTACACCTTC
TRBD2 TRBJ2-7 . TRBV7-2 CASSLRTSGLYEQYF TGTGCCAGCAGCCTCCGGACTAGCGGACTCTACGAGCAGTACTTC
TRBD1 TRBJ1-2 . TRBV9 CASSDRQGGIHGYTF TGTGCCAGCAGCGATCGACAGGGGGGGATCCATGGCTACACCTTC
. TRBJ2-4 . TRBV2 CASSEQLAKNIQYF TGTGCCAGCAGTGAACAGTTAGCCAAAAACATTCAGTACTTC
TRBD2 TRBJ2-2 . TRBV9 CASTFTGGLGTGELFF TGTGCCAGCACTTTTACGGGAGGGTTGGGCACCGGGGAGCTGTTTTTT
TRBD1 TRBJ1-2 . TRBV3-1/TRBV3-2 CASSQGGTGRLYGYTF TGTGCCAGCAGCCAAGGAGGGACAGGGAGGCTATATGGCTACACCTTC
. TRBJ2-1 . TRBV12-3/TRBV12-4 CASSFVQAGEQFF TGTGCCAGCAGTTTTGTCCAGGCCGGTGAGCAGTTCTTC
. TRBJ1-3 . TRBV6-7 CASSSGVLSGNTIYF TGTGCCAGCAGTTCGGGGGTGCTCTCTGGAAACACCATATATTTT
. TRBJ2-2 . TRBV28 CASSLSTGELFF TGTGCCAGCAGTCTGAGCACCGGGGAGCTGTTTTTT
TRBD1 TRBJ1-5 . TRBV19 CASSIGTDRAPQHF TGTGCCAGTAGTATCGGGACAGACCGGGCGCCCCAGCATTTT
. TRBJ1-1 . TRBV5-4 CASSTEREGTEAFF TGTGCCAGCAGCACTGAGAGGGAAGGCACTGAAGCTTTCTTT
. TRBJ1-3 . TRBV9 CASSEALMTNSGNTIYF TGTGCCAGCAGCGAGGCCCTCATGACAAACTCTGGAAACACCATATATTTT
TRBD1 TRBJ1-2 once TRBV7-2 CASSGEPGQGNYGYTF TGTGCCAGCAGCGGTGAACCGGGACAGGGTAACTATGGCTACACCTTC
TRBD2 TRBJ2-4 . TRBV10-3 CAISEAPGPSGGNIQYF TGTGCCATCAGTGAGGCCCCGGGACCAAGCGGGGGCAACATTCAGTACTTC
. TRBJ2-2 . TRBV6-6 CASSYVRNTGELFF TGTGCCAGCAGTTACGTGAGGAACACCGGGGAGCTGTTTTTT
TRBD2 TRBJ2-6 . TRBV6-5 CASSPTWGGAYVLTF TGTGCCAGCAGCCCCACCTGGGGGGGTGCTTACGTCCTGACTTTC
. TRBJ1-1 . TRBV7-3 CASSGTGLNTEAFF TGTGCCAGCAGCGGTACAGGGCTGAACACTGAAGCTTTCTTT
. TRBJ1-2 . TRBV9 CASSYLGGQGKRSYTF TGTGCCAGCAGCTACTTGGGGGGGCAGGGAAAGAGAAGCTACACCTTC
TRBD1 TRBJ1-5 once TRBV5-6 CASSSLGQKSNQPQHF TGTGCCAGCAGCTCCTTGGGACAGAAAAGCAATCAGCCCCAGCATTTT
. TRBJ2-4 . TRBV4-1 CASSQDSGTRLAKNIQYF TGCGCCAGCAGCCAAGATTCCGGGACTCGACTAGCCAAAAACATTCAGTACTTC
TRBD1 TRBJ1-6 . TRBV19 CASSLYSPGQGISPLHF TGTGCCAGTAGCCTATACTCGCCGGGACAGGGTATTTCACCCCTCCACTTT
. TRBJ1-5 . TRBV7-2 CASGLNSQPQHF TGTGCCAGCGGTCTAAATTCTCAGCCCCAGCATTTT
TRBD1 TRBJ1-6 once TRBV7-3 CASSPTGVGNSPLHF TGTGCCAGCAGCCCTACAGGGGTAGGCAATTCACCCCTCCACTTT
TRBD1 TRBJ1-6 . TRBV2 CAGQGAGDNSPLHF TGTGCCGGCCAGGGGGCAGGGGATAATTCACCCCTCCACTTT
. TRBJ1-2 once TRBV28 CASSLTSYGYTF TGTGCCAGCAGTTTAACTTCATATGGCTACACCTTC
TRBD2 TRBJ2-1 once TRBV7-3 CASSASGTRGNEQFF TGTGCCAGCAGCGCCTCCGGGACTAGGGGCAATGAGCAGTTCTTC
TRBD1 TRBJ1-2 . TRBV5-4 CASSLAEQGRYGYTF TGTGCCAGCAGCTTGGCGGAACAGGGGCGGTATGGCTACACCTTC
TRBD1 TRBJ1-2 once TRBV6-5 CASSYSRTGGGYGYTF TGTGCCAGCAGTTACTCGAGGACAGGGGGGGGCTATGGCTACACCTTC
. TRBJ2-3 . TRBV24-1 CATSSAGFPDTQYF TGTGCCACCAGCTCAGCAGGGTTTCCAGATACGCAGTATTTT
. TRBJ2-2 . TRBV4-3 CASSPGGRLRGTGELFF TGCGCCAGCAGCCCGGGTGGGAGGCTAAGGGGAACCGGGGAGCTGTTTTTT
TRBD1 TRBJ2-5 . TRBV5-1 CASSLGTGRTRTQYF TGCGCCAGCAGCTTGGGGACAGGGCGAACACGGACCCAGTACTTC
TRBD1 TRBJ1-2 . TRBV4-3 CASSHRDSYGYTF TGCGCCAGCAGCCACCGGGACAGTTATGGCTACACCTTC
. TRBJ1-1 . TRBV9 CASSSDRTNTEAFF TGTGCCAGCAGCTCCGACAGGACGAACACTGAAGCTTTCTTT
TRBD1 TRBJ1-6 . TRBV5-8 CASSQNRGNSPLHF TGTGCCAGCAGCCAAAACAGGGGTAATTCACCCCTCCACTTT
. TRBJ2-3 . TRBV28 CASSSQDSQEADTQYF TGTGCCAGCAGTTCCCAGGACAGTCAGGAGGCGGATACGCAGTATTTT
. TRBJ2-7 . TRBV2 CASSAQGYEQYF TGTGCCAGCAGCGCGCAGGGGTACGAGCAGTACTTC
TRBD2 TRBJ2-3 . TRBV7-2 CASSYGLDPDTQYF TGTGCCAGCAGCTACGGACTAGATCCAGATACGCAGTATTTT
TRBD2 TRBJ2-3 . TRBV10-3 CAISESRLAGSTGMDTQYF TGTGCCATCAGTGAGTCGAGACTAGCGGGATCTACGGGGATGGATACGCAGTATTTT
. TRBJ2-3 . TRBV6-6 CASRMDSITDTQYF TGTGCCAGCAGAATGGACAGTATCACAGATACGCAGTATTTT